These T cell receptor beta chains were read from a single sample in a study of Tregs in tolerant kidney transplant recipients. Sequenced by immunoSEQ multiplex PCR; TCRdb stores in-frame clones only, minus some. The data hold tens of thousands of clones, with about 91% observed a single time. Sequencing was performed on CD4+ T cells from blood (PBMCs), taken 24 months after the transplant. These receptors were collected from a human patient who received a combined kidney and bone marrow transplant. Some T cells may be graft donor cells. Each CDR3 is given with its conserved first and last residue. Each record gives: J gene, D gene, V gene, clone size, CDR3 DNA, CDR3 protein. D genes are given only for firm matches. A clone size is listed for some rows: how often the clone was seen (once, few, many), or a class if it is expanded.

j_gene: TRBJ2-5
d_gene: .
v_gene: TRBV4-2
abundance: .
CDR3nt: TGTGCCAGCAGCCAAGACCGGGGACAAGAGACCCAGTACTTC
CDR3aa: CASSQDRGQETQYF

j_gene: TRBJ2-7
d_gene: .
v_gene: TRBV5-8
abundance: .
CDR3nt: TGTGCCAGCAGCTTGGCCCCCGGCGGTTACGAGCAGTACTTC
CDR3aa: CASSLAPGGYEQYF

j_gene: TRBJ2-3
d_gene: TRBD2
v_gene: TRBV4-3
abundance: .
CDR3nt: TGCGCCAGCAGCCAAGATCGGCGGGGGGGCCTCCTCACAGATACGCAGTATTTT
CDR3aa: CASSQDRRGGLLTDTQYF

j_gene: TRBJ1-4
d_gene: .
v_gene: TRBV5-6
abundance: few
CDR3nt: TGTGCCAGCAGCTTCTCCTTGCAGGAAAAACTGTTTTTT
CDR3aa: CASSFSLQEKLFF

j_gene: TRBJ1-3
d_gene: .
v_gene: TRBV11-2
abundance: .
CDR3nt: TGTGCCAGCAGCTGGAGAAGGAGCTCTGGAAACACCATATATTTT
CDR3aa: CASSWRRSSGNTIYF

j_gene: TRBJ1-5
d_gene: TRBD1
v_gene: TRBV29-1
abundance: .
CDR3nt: TGCAGCGTACAGGGGGACACTTATCAGCCCCAGCATTTT
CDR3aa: CSVQGDTYQPQHF

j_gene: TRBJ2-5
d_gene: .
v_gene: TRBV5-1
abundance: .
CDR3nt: TGCGCCAGCAGCGGGGGGGCAGGGGAGACCCAGTACTTC
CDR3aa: CASSGGAGETQYF

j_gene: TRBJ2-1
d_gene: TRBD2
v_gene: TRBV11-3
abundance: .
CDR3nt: TGTGCCAGCAGCCTAGGACTAGCGGGAGTTGGTGAGCAGTTCTTC
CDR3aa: CASSLGLAGVGEQFF

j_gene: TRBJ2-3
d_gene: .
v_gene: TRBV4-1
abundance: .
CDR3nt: TGCGCCAGCAGCCTACAGATAGGCACAGATACGCAGTATTTT
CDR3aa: CASSLQIGTDTQYF

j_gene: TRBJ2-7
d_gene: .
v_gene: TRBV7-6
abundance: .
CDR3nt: TGTGCCAGCAGCCAGGGACACCTAACCTACGAGCAGTACTTC
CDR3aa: CASSQGHLTYEQYF

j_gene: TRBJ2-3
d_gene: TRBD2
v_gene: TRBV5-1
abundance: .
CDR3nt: TGCGCCAGCAGCTCCCCAAGGGGCGGGGGGGCCACAGATACGCAGTATTTT
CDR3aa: CASSSPRGGGATDTQYF

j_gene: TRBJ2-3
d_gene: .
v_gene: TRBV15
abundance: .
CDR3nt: TGTGCCACCAGCAGAGATGTTACTCACACAGATACACAGTATTTT
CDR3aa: CATSRDVTHTDTQYF

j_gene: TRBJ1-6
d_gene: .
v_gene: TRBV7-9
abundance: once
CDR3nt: TGTGCCAGCAGCTTAGTACAGGGCTTTAATTCCCCCCTCCACTTT
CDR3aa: CASSLVQGFNSPLHF

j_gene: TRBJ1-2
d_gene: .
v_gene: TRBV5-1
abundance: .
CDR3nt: TGCGCCAGCAGCATAGCGACAACTAACTATGGCTACACCTTC
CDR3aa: CASSIATTNYGYTF

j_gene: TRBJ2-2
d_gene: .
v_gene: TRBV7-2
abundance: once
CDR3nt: TGTGCCAGCCCTCGTTTGGGGGGGCTGAACACCGGGGAGCTGTTTTTT
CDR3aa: CASPRLGGLNTGELFF

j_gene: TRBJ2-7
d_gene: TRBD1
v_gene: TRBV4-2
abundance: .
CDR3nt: TGTGCCAGCAGCCGACAGGGGCCAAGCTCCTACGAGCAGTACTTC
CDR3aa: CASSRQGPSSYEQYF

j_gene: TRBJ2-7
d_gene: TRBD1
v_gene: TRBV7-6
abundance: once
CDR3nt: TGTGCCAGCAGCACGGGACAGGGGACGACCTACGAGCAGTACTTC
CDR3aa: CASSTGQGTTYEQYF

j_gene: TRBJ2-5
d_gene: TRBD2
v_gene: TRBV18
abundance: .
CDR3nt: TGTGCCAGCTCACCACCAATAGCGGGAGGGCTTAGCACTCAAGAGACCCAGTACTTC
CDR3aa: CASSPPIAGGLSTQETQYF

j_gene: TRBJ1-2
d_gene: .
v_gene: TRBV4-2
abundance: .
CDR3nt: TGTGCCAGCAGCCAACCGACAGGAGCTAACTATGGCTACACCTTC
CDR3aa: CASSQPTGANYGYTF

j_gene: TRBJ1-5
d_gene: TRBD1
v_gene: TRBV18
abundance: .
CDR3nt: TGTGCCAGCTCAGACAGGGGGGATCAGCCCCAGCATTTT
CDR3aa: CASSDRGDQPQHF

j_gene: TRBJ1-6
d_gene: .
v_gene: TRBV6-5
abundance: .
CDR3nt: TGTGCCAGCAGTTACAGGGGGAAGAATTCCCCCCTCCACTTT
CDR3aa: CASSYRGKNSPLHF

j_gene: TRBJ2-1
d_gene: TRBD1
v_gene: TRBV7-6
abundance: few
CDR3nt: TGTGCCAGCAGCTTTGGGACAGGGTACAATGAGCAGTTCTTC
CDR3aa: CASSFGTGYNEQFF

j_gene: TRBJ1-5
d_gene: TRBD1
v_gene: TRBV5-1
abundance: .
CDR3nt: TGCGCCAGCAGCATCGGGACAGGGAGCAATCAGCCCCAGCATTTT
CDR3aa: CASSIGTGSNQPQHF

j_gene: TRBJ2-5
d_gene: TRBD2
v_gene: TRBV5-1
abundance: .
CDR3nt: TGCGCCAGCAGCTTGGCGGGGGGTGGGGAGACCCAGTACTTC
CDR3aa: CASSLAGGGETQYF

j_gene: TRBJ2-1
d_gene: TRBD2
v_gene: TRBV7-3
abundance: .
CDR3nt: TGTGCCAGCAGCCGTACCCTTAGCGGGAGGGCCAGGAATGAGCAGTTCTTC
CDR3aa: CASSRTLSGRARNEQFF

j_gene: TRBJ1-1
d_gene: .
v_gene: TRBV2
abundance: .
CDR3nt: TGTGCCAGTGGTAACAGGATGAACACTGAAGCTTTCTTT
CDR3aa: CASGNRMNTEAFF

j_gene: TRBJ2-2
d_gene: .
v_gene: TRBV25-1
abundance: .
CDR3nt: TGTGCCAGCAGTGAAAGGGCGGGGGCGCTGACCGGGGAGCTGTTTTTT
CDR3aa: CASSERAGALTGELFF

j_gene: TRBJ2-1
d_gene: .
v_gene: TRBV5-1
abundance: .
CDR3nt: TGCGCCAGCAGCTTGTCGGGGAATGAGCAGTTCTTC
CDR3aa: CASSLSGNEQFF

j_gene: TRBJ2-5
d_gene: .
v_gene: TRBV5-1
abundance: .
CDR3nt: TGCGCCAGCAGCCGCCAGGGGTTCCAAGAGACCCAGTACTTC
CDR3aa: CASSRQGFQETQYF

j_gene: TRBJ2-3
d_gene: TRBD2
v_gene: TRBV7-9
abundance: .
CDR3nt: TGTGCCAGCAGCCGGTTGGGAGCGGGAGGCACAGATACGCAGTATTTT
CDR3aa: CASSRLGAGGTDTQYF

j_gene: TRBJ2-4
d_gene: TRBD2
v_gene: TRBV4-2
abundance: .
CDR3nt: TGTGCCAGCAGCTCTCACCCGGGACTAGAAAACATTCAGTACTTC
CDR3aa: CASSSHPGLENIQYF

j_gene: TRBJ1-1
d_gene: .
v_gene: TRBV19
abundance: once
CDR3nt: TGTGCCAGTAGTAAGGCAGGGCTGAACACTGAAGCTTTCTTT
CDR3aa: CASSKAGLNTEAFF

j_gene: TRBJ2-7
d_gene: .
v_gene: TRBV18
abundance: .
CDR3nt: TGTGCCAGCTCACCACCGTACCCTAAAGACTCCTACGAGCAGTACTTC
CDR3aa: CASSPPYPKDSYEQYF

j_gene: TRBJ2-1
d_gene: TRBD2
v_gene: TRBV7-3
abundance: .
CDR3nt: TGTGCCAGCAGTCGGACTAGCGGGGGTTACAATGAGCAGTTCTTC
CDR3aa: CASSRTSGGYNEQFF

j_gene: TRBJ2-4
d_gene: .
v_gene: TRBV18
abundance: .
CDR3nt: TGTGCCAGCTCACCCTCTCCTATGCCGGAGAACATTCAGTACTTC
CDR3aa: CASSPSPMPENIQYF

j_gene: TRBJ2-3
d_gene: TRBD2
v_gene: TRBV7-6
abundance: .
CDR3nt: TGTGCCAGCAGCGATAGCGGGAAGCAAACAGATACGCAGTATTTT
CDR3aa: CASSDSGKQTDTQYF

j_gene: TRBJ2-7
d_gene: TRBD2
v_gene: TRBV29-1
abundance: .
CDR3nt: TGCAGCGTTTCGACTAGCGGGAGAGCAGAGCAGTACTTC
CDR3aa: CSVSTSGRAEQYF

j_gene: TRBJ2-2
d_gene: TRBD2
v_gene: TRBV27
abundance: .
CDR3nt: TGTGCCAGCACGCATGCCGGGAGGGGCGGGGAGCTGTTTTTT
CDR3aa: CASTHAGRGGELFF

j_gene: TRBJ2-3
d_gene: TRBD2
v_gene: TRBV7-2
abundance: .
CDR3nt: TGTGCCAGCAGCTGGAGGGCGGGAGGGCCGAATACAGATACGCAGTATTTT
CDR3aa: CASSWRAGGPNTDTQYF

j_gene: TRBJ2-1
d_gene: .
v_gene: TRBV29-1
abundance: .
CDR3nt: TGCAGCGTTGTTCAGTACTACAATGAGCAGTTCTTC
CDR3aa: CSVVQYYNEQFF

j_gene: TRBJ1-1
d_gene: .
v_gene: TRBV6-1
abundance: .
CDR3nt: TGTGCCAGCAGGGCAGGACTCGACACTGAAGCTTTCTTT
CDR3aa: CASRAGLDTEAFF

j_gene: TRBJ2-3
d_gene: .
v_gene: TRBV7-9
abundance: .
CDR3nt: TGTGCCAGCAGCCCCAGAGATACGCAGTATTTT
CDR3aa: CASSPRDTQYF

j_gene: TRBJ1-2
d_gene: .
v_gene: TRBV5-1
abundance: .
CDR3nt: TGCGCCAGCAGCTTGATCGAAGGCCGGGAGGGTGGCTACACCTTC
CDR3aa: CASSLIEGREGGYTF

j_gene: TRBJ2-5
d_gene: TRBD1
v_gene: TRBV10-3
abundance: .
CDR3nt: TGTGCCACCCACCCGACAGGGGGCCTGGAGACCCAGTACTTC
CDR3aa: CATHPTGGLETQYF

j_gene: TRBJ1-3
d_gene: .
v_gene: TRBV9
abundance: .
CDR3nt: TGTGCCAGCACCCAGGATGCAGGGATAGGCGGAAACACCATATATTTT
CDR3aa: CASTQDAGIGGNTIYF

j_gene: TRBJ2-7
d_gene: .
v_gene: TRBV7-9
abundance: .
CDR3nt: TGTGCCAGCAGCTTAGCGTCACACTCCTACGAGCAGTACTTC
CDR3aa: CASSLASHSYEQYF

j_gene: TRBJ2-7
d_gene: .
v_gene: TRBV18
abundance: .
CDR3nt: TGTGCCAGCTCACCCTCTAGCGACTACGAGCAGTACTTC
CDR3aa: CASSPSSDYEQYF

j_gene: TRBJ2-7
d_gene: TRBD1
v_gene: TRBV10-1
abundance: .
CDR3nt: TGCGCCAGCAGCGGGGACAGCGGATTGCCCAGTTTCGGGACCGAGCAGTACTTC
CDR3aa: CASSGDSGLPSFGTEQYF

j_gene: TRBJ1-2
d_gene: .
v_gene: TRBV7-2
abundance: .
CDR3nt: TGTGCCAGCAGCTCCGGGATCGGGTACGGCTACACCTTC
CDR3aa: CASSSGIGYGYTF